This T cell receptor beta chain was identified in a study of cytomegalovirus exposure and HLA in healthy donors. Findings and caveats of the study: Across donors, sequencing depth was assumed by presence/absence analyses to be roughly uniform.

PCR used 60 Vbeta primers and 13 Jbeta primers. This table comes from immunoSEQ multiplex PCR, and its TCRdb copy is limited to in-frame clones, with some not included. The sample holds a few hundred thousand clones; roughly 70% are singletons and the top ten take 2% to 2.5%. This clone is a singleton in its sample. Its target is not known. The CDR3 extends over 12 amino acids. V was cut by 3 bases and J by 4 bases, with 9 bases left in between. The germline V gene has CDR1 GTSNPN and CDR2 SVGIG (reference sequence). The chain is built from TRBV30 and TRBJ2-5; possibly TRBD2 for D (5 bases). The sample was PBMCs. The origin of this receptor is a female donor in good health and CMV-seronegative. CDR3 amino acids: CAWRGSGETQYF. CDR3 sequence (DNA): TGTGCCTGGAGGGGAAGCGGAGAGACCCAGTACTTC.